The following is a TCR beta chain sequence with its context. The germline gives CDR1 MNHEY, CDR2 SMNVEV (reference sequence). The CDR3 covers 15 residues. The ends were cut back, 4 bases at V and 5 bases at J, with 15 bases in the middle. This sample stems from a study of cytomegalovirus exposure and HLA in healthy donors. For the study at large: Early on, a data release was issued that held 85 million to 95 million unique TCRs from HLA-typed donors.

PCR amplification relied on 60 Vbeta primers (plus 13 Jbeta primers). Generated by immunoSEQ multiplex PCR, the TCRdb table keeps only in-frame clones and is missing some. The sample has around 180,000 clones, about 80% seen once. This receptor was taken from a woman aged 40-49 years in good health and CMV-seronegative. Material for sequencing was PBMCs. This chain links TRBV27 with TRBJ2-1, with D possibly TRBD1 on 6 matching bases. The CDR3 DNA reads TGTGCCAGCAGTTCACAGGGACGGACCGACAATGAGCAGTTCTTC. Amino acids: CASSSQGRTDNEQFF.